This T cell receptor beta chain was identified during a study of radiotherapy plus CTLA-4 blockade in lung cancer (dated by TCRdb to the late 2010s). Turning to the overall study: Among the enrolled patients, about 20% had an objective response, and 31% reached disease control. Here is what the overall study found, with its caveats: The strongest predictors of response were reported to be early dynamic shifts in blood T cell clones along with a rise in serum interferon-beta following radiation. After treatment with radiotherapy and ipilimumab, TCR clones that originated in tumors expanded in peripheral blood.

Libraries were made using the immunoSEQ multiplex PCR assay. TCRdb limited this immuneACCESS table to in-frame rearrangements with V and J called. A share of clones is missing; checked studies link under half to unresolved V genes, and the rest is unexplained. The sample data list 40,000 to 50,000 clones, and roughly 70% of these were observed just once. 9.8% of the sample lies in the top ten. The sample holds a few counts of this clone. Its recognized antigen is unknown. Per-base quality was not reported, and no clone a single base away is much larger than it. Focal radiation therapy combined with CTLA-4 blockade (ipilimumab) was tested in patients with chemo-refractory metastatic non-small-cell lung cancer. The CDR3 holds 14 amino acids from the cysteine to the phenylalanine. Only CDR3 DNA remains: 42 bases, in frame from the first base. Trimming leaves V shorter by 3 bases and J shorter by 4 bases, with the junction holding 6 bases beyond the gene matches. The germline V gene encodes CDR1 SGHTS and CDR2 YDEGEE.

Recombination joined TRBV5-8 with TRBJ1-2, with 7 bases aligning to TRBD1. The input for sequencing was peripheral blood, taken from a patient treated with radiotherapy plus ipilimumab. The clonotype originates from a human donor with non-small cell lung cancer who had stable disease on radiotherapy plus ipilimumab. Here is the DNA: TGTGCCAGCAGCTCCGGGACAGCAAGCTATGGCTACACCTTC. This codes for CASSSGTASYGYTF. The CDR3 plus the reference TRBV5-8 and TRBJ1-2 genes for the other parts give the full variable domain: EAGVTQSPTHLIKTRGQQATLRCSPISGHTSVYWYQQALGLGLQFLLWYDEGEERNRGNFPPRFSGRQFPNYSSELNVNALELEDSALYLCASSSGTASYGYTFGSGTRLTVV.